This entry lists 10 T cell receptor beta chains sequenced from one sample in a study of T-cell memory formation after mild COVID-19. TCRdb re-derived calls from the 5' RACE reads in MiXCR, one entry per CDR3 protein. The table records over 55,000 distinct CDR3 sequences, 9.5% of them present only once. Sequencing used PBMCs or a T cell subset sorted from them (not recorded which). The receptors were gathered from a man aged 18 to 29 who had mild COVID-19 (a few samples of this study predate the infection). Cell type and time point are not known.

The chain joins TRBV18 to TRBJ2-7; D tentatively reads TRBD1 or TRBD2 (5 bases each). The ends were cut back, 6 bases at V and 2 bases at J, with 11 bases in the middle. The CDR3 has 13 amino acids. CDR1 is KGHSH and CDR2 is LQKENI in the germline V gene. The CDR3 coding sequence is TGTGCCAGCTCCCGGGACCGGACCTACGAGCAGTACGTC. Amino acids: CASSRDRTYEQYV.

This clonotype was recorded many times. The rearrangement uses TRBV29-1 and TRBJ1-1, with D maybe TRBD1 (5 bases). The CDR3 length is 13 residues. Germline loops: CDR1 SQVTM, CDR2 ANQGSEA. Trimming stripped 4 bases from V and 0 bases from J, with 9 bases between. CDR3 nucleotides: TGCAGCGTTGCGAAAGGGGTGAACACTGAAGCTTTCTTT. This codes for CSVAKGVNTEAFF. The complete variable domain, with remaining parts taken from reference TRBV29-1 and TRBJ1-1, reads SAVISQKPSRDICQRGTSLTIQCQVDSQVTMMFWYRQQPGQSLTLIATANQGSEATYESGFVIDKFPISRPNLTFSTLTVSNMSPEDSSIYLCSVAKGVNTEAFFGQGTRLTVV.

This clonotype has at least ten counts. The chain employs TRBV5-1 and TRBJ2-2, with D perhaps matching TRBD2 (5 bases). This CDR3 has 15 residues. The V gene lost 0 bases and the J gene lost 6 bases, with 12 bases spanning the gap. The germline CDR1 and CDR2 sequences are SGHRS and YFSETQ. CDR3: CASSLDPGLAGELFF. The CDR3 DNA reads as TGCGCCAGCAGCTTGGACCCGGGATTGGCCGGGGAGCTGTTTTTT.

The chain has TRBV7-9 and TRBJ2-1; the match to TRBD1 covers 9 bases. Germline lookup yields CDR1 SEHNR and CDR2 FQNEAQ (reference sequence). CDR3 length: 13 residues. V lost 5 bases and J lost 12; bases outside the gene matches: 8. CDR3 protein: CASSMGQGGGQFF. Written as DNA, the CDR3 is TGTGCCAGCAGCATGGGACAGGGCGGGGGGCAGTTCTTC.

Many counts were recorded for this clonotype. The V gene is TRBV5-1, the J gene TRBJ2-4; unclear D gene. Germline CDR1 reads SGHRS; CDR2 reads YFSETQ. The CDR3 runs 15 residues. Trimming shortened V by 0 bases and J by 7 bases, and 14 bases separated the two germline ends. CDR3 protein: CASSLGAKVGNIQYF. The CDR3 DNA follows: TGCGCCAGCAGCTTGGGCGCCAAGGTTGGGAACATTCAGTACTTC.

The chain links TRBV18 to TRBJ1-1; a possible D gene is TRBD1 (5 bases). The CDR3 loop spans 16 amino acids. Germline V gives CDR1 KGHSH, CDR2 LQKENI. Trimming removed 1 base at V and 4 bases at J, with 16 bases between. CDR3: CASSPQGTGVGTEAFF. The CDR3, as DNA: TGTGCCAGCTCACCACAAGGCACGGGGGTTGGCACTGAAGCTTTCTTT.

The chain is built from TRBV4-2 and TRBJ2-7; 7 bases are a match to TRBD1. The V gene end was trimmed by 3 bases and the J gene end by 4 bases; junction bases not matched to a gene: 9. This CDR3 contains 15 residues. CDR1 and CDR2 from the germline V gene are LGHNA and YNFKEQ. The CDR3 DNA is TGTGCCAGCAGCCAGGAACCGGGACAGTCGTACGAGCAGTACTTC. It yields the protein CASSQEPGQSYEQYF.

The V call is TRBV5-1, the J call TRBJ1-1; no reliable D call. Looked up from germline, CDR1 is SGHRS and CDR2 is YFSETQ. This CDR3 spans 14 amino acids. With 0 bases removed from V and 3 bases from J, the gap between germline ends came to 9 bases. The CDR3 DNA reads TGCGCCAGCAGCTTGGGGGCGTATGACACTGAAGCTTTCTTT. Translation gives CASSLGAYDTEAFF. Supplemented by reference TRBV5-1 and TRBJ1-1, the full variable domain reads KAGVTQTPRYLIKTRGQQVTLSCSPISGHRSVSWYQQTPGQGLQFLFEYFSETQRNKGNFPGRFSGRQFSNSRSEMNVSTLELGDSALYLCASSLGAYDTEAFFGQGTRLTVV.

This clonotype was counted between two and nine times. The genes are TRBV7-2 and TRBJ2-1; either TRBD1 or TRBD2 may supply D (5 bases each). The V gene's germline CDR1 is SGHTA and CDR2 FQGNSA. The V end lost 0 bases, the J end lost 2 bases, and 5 bases lay between the germline ends. The CDR3 length is 14 residues. In DNA form, the CDR3 reads TGTGCCAGCAGCTTAGCGGGGGCCTACAATGAGCAGTTCTTC. Translation: CASSLAGAYNEQFF.

This rearrangement joins TRBV9 to TRBJ2-6; D not resolved. The germline gives CDR1 SGDLS, CDR2 YYNGEE. Trimming took off 4 bases at V and 4 bases at J, with 18 bases between the two ends. The CDR3 consists of 17 residues. CDR3 in DNA: TGTGCCAGCAGCACCAGGACCCTAAGGTCCGGGGCCAACGTCCTGACTTTC. Protein product: CASSTRTLRSGANVLTF.